One and the same sample provided the 19 T cell receptor beta chains below, sequenced in a study of blood T cells in healthy people across ages. Through a sample-barcoded 5' primer and a J-beta primer mix, a second PCR was run for roughly 6 to 12 cycles. MiXCR, applied by TCRdb to the 5' RACE reads, yields one record per CDR3 protein. The sample records roughly 1.5 million distinct CDR3 sequences, about 42% being singletons. Material: blood. The receptors derive from a woman in her late teens or twenties in good health.

This clonotype was detected only a few times. The rearrangement links TRBV20-1 to TRBJ2-1, with D uncertain. The CDR3 has 14 residues. Germline V gene sequence: CDR1 DFQATT, CDR2 SNEGSKA (reference sequence). V lost 6 bases to trimming and J lost 0 bases, with 12 bases between them. DNA for the CDR3: TGCAGTGCCCCGCGGATGTTCTCCTACAATGAGCAGTTCTTC. It codes for CSAPRMFSYNEQFF.

Only a few counts were recorded for this clonotype. The chain combines TRBV4-3 with TRBJ2-7; TRBD1 matches at 8 bases. Germline V CDR1 and CDR2: LGHNA, YSLEER. The CDR3 runs 16 residues. V gave up 0 bases and J gave up 3 bases; unmatched junction bases: 7. In DNA, the CDR3 is TGCGCCAGCAGCCAAGATTACCCCGGGACAGGCTACGAGCAGTACTTC. Translation: CASSQDYPGTGYEQYF.

The J gene is TRBJ2-3, the V gene TRBV2; D remains ambiguous. V lost 4 bases, J lost 4 bases, and 15 bases lay in between. Germline V lookup: CDR1 SNHLY, CDR2 FYNNEI. The CDR3 extends over 15 amino acids. CDR3 region: CASSGSVSGADTQYF. Here the CDR3 DNA reads TGTGCCAGCAGTGGGTCAGTTTCAGGTGCAGATACGCAGTATTTT.

Remarks on this clonotype: Relative to the germline gene, one junction end is altered; a read error may explain this. The chain is built from TRBV28 and TRBJ2-3; 9 bases match TRBD2. This CDR3 spans 17 amino acids. Germline values: CDR1 MDHEN, CDR2 SYDVKM. The CDR3 loop reads CAGSFMASGKGRDTQYF. In nucleotides, the CDR3 is TGTGCCGGCAGTTTCATGGCTAGCGGGAAGGGGAGGGATACGCAGTATTTT.

The chain links TRBV6-2 or TRBV6-3 to TRBJ1-5, with unresolved D. Germline CDR1 MNHEY, CDR2 SVGEGT. V lost 3 bases and J lost 6, with 9 bases in between. The CDR3 runs to 13 residues. CDR3 DNA sequence: TGTGCCAGCAGTTATGCGGCGGGTCAGCCCCAGCATTTT. Amino acids: CASSYAAGQPQHF.

This chain connects TRBV20-1 to TRBJ1-1, with D perhaps TRBD1 (5 bases). The V end was cut by 3 bases, the J end by 3 bases, with 14 bases between. The CDR3 runs to 14 residues. From germline, CDR1 is DFQATT and CDR2 SNEGSKA (reference sequence). This CDR3 is CSARGYGTYTEAFF. DNA of the CDR3: TGCAGTGCTAGGGGATACGGGACGTACACTGAAGCTTTCTTT.

This clonotype was seen only once. The chain is built from TRBV29-1 and TRBJ2-1; no reliable D call. Trimming stripped 3 bases from V and 4 bases from J, with 19 bases between. The CDR3 has 16 amino acids. The V gene's germline CDR1 is SQVTM and CDR2 ANQGSEA. The CDR3 nucleotides read TGCAGCGTTGATCGTTCGTTTCACTCCCCGTACAATGAGCAGTTCTTC. Amino acid sequence: CSVDRSFHSPYNEQFF.

This clonotype was recorded at least ten times. J is TRBJ2-5 and V is TRBV29-1; D call uncertain. The CDR3 has 17 amino acids. V lost 1 base and J 5 bases, leaving 23 bases between the germline ends. CDR1 is SQVTM and CDR2 is ANQGSEA in the germline V gene. DNA for the CDR3: TGCAGCGTTGAAGGTCAAATAGAGGACCCGCAGTCGGAGACCCAGTACTTC. It is translated as CSVEGQIEDPQSETQYF.

V gene TRBV6-5 combines with J gene TRBJ1-6; no clear D gene. Germline CDR1 and CDR2: MNHEY and SVGAGI. V lost 6 bases and J 6 bases, leaving 15 bases between the germline ends. The CDR3 covers 15 residues. CDR3 in DNA: TGTGCCAGCAGAGCGCGCGGAATGGGTAATTCACCCCTCCACTTT. This gives the protein CASRARGMGNSPLHF.

For this clonotype: Compared with germline, one end of the junction differs, possibly owing to a read error. V and J are TRBV6-5 and TRBJ2-1; D is tentatively TRBD1 or TRBD2 (5 bases each). Germline CDR1 reads MNHEY; CDR2 reads SVGAGI. This CDR3 spans 14 amino acids. CDR3 DNA sequence: TGTGCCGGCAGTTTTACGGGGCCCCACAATGAGCAGTTCTTC. This gives the protein CAGSFTGPHNEQFF.

This clonotype was seen only once. The chain uses TRBV3-1 and TRBJ2-1, with D perhaps TRBD2 (6 bases). The CDR3 runs 13 residues. V was trimmed by 0 bases and J by 8 bases, leaving 8 bases between them. Germline V gene sequence: CDR1 LGHDT, CDR2 YNNKEL (reference sequence). DNA of the CDR3: TGTGCCAGCAGCCAAGATGGCGGGGATGAGCAGTTCTTC. Translating gives CASSQDGGDEQFF.

The chain uses TRBV6-1 and TRBJ2-3, with D perhaps matching TRBD1 (5 bases). V lost 1 base and J 5 bases, leaving 13 bases between the germline ends. The CDR3 is 15 amino acids. Germline loops: CDR1 MNHNS, CDR2 SASEGT. CDR3 nucleotide sequence: TGTGCCAGCAGTGAAGTGGGGCATTGGGGAGATACGCAGTATTTT. This gives the protein CASSEVGHWGDTQYF.

V is TRBV6-2 or TRBV6-3 and J is TRBJ2-1; 12 bases match TRBD2. V trimming: 6 bases; J trimming: 3 bases; junction bases outside the gene matches: 12. The CDR3 loop spans 18 amino acids. Looked up from germline, CDR1 is MNHEY and CDR2 is SVGEGT. CDR3: CASSYDWTSGKRYNEQFF. The CDR3 DNA follows: TGTGCCAGCAGCTACGACTGGACTAGCGGGAAACGCTACAATGAGCAGTTCTTC.

In its sample, this clonotype was seen many times. The rearrangement uses TRBV20-1 and TRBJ2-7; D not certain. The germline CDR1 and CDR2 sequences are DFQATT and SNEGSKA (reference sequence). V lost 1 base and J 5 bases, leaving 15 bases between the germline ends. This CDR3 comprises 14 residues. This CDR3 is CSARGPVSRHEQYF. DNA of the CDR3: TGCAGTGCTAGAGGCCCGGTCAGTCGCCACGAGCAGTACTTC.

The rearrangement links TRBV30 to TRBJ1-5; D remains ambiguous. This CDR3 contains 15 residues. V was cut by 2 bases and J by 0 bases, with 11 bases left in between. CDR1 GTSNPN and CDR2 SVGIG come from the germline V gene (reference sequence). The CDR3 DNA reads as TGTGCCTGGAGTCTGGGGTTTGATAGCAATCAGCCCCAGCATTTT. Protein product: CAWSLGFDSNQPQHF.

This clonotype was detected a few times. The chain carries TRBV29-1 and TRBJ2-3; tentatively, D is TRBD2 (5 bases). CDR3 length: 13 residues. Trimming left V 3 bases short and J 1 base short, with 8 bases between. The germline gives CDR1 SQVTM, CDR2 ANQGSEA. The CDR3 DNA reads TGCAGCGTTGACGAGGGTGGCACAGATACGCAGTATTTT. Protein sequence: CSVDEGGTDTQYF.

The sample holds a few counts of this clonotype. The V gene is TRBV27, the J gene TRBJ2-7, with D perhaps matching TRBD2 (5 bases). V was trimmed by 5 bases and J by 0 bases, leaving 11 bases between them. The germline V gene has CDR1 MNHEY and CDR2 SMNVEV (reference sequence). This CDR3 region has 14 residues. CDR3 amino acids: CASSLLEGSYEQYF. CDR3 bases: TGTGCCAGCAGTCTCCTAGAGGGCTCCTACGAGCAGTACTTC.

The chain recombines TRBV12-3 or TRBV12-4 with TRBJ1-4; tentatively, D is TRBD1 (6 bases). This CDR3 is built from 12 residues. Trimming pared 8 bases from V and 8 bases from J, leaving 12 bases between. In nucleotides, the CDR3 is TGTGCCAGCGGCACCGACAGGGAAAAACTGTTTTTT. It yields the protein CASGTDREKLFF.

This clonotype was counted between two and nine times. This chain uses TRBV20-1 with TRBJ2-1, with 11 bases identical to TRBD2. With V trimmed by 0 bases and J by 4 bases, 8 bases remained unmatched. The CDR3 is 17 residues long. The germline V gene has CDR1 DFQATT and CDR2 SNEGSKA (reference sequence). CDR3: CSARDLSSGGPYNEQFF. In nucleotides, the CDR3 is TGCAGTGCTAGAGATCTCTCTAGCGGGGGGCCATACAATGAGCAGTTCTTC.